The 21 T cell receptor beta chains reported below all come from one sample, sequenced in a study of T cell responses to AZD1222 COVID-19 vaccine. Clones were read by immunoSEQ multiplex PCR, and TCRdb kept only the in-frame ones, dropping some. The sample lists 95,000 to 100,000 clones, roughly 83% occurring once. This specimen was peripheral blood, taken 28 days after the second AZD1222 dose. The receptor source for this set is an adult who received the AZD1222 COVID-19 vaccine.

The chain has TRBV7-2 and TRBJ1-1, with D unclear. Germline CDR1 and CDR2: SGHTA and FQGNSA. The V end was cut by 5 bases, the J end by 3 bases, with 13 bases between. This CDR3 has 14 residues. CDR3 nucleotide sequence: TGTGCCAGCAGCCCAAACGTGAGGGACACTGAAGCTTTCTTT. Translating it yields CASSPNVRDTEAFF.

CDR3 in DNA: TGTGCCAGCAGCTTAATGGTCGCGACTAGCGGTTTCTCCGAGCAGTACTTC. This translates into CASSLMVATSGFSEQYF. This sequence joins TRBV11-2 and TRBJ2-7, with TRBD2 matching over 9 bases. Germline V CDR1 and CDR2: SGHAT, FQNNGV. The CDR3 length is 17 residues. V was clipped by 2 bases and J by 6 bases; unmatched bases: 14.

This CDR3 is CASSQTPDPYEQYF. Here the CDR3 DNA reads TGTGCCAGCAGTCAGACACCCGACCCCTACGAGCAGTACTTC. The chain carries TRBV9 and TRBJ2-7; no definite D call. V was cut by 5 bases and J by 2 bases, with 14 bases left in between. The germline V gene encodes CDR1 SGDLS and CDR2 YYNGEE. This CDR3 has 14 amino acids. Together with reference TRBV9 and TRBJ2-7, the CDR3 gives the full variable domain: DSGVTQTPKHLITATGQRVTLRCSPRSGDLSVYWYQQSLDQGLQFLIQYYNGEERAKGNILERFSAQQFPDLHSELNLSSLELGDSALYFCASSQTPDPYEQYFGPGTRLTVT.

The chain employs TRBV27 and TRBJ1-5, with 7 bases matching TRBD1. This CDR3 comprises 14 residues. J lost 6 bases, V lost 9 bases, and 11 bases had no gene match. The germline gives CDR1 MNHEY, CDR2 SMNVEV (reference sequence). The CDR3 here is CASRRQGGTQPQHF. CDR3 coding DNA: TGTGCCAGTCGGCGGCAGGGGGGAACTCAGCCCCAGCATTTT.

The rearrangement joins TRBV5-6 to TRBJ2-1, with 8 bases identical to TRBD1. The CDR3 runs to 15 residues. Looked up from germline, CDR1 is SGHDT and CDR2 is YYEEEE. V dropped 2 bases and J dropped 9; count of bases not matched to a gene: 10. The CDR3 sequence: CASSFSVRGLGEQFF. CDR3 nucleotides: TGTGCCAGCAGCTTCTCGGTCAGGGGGCTAGGTGAGCAGTTCTTC.

V is TRBV5-1 and J is TRBJ2-7; D call uncertain. The V and J ends lost 3 bases and 3 bases respectively, with 7 bases between them. Germline V CDR1 and CDR2: SGHRS, YFSETQ. The CDR3 extends over 12 amino acids. CDR3 region: CASSSDRYEQYF. The CDR3 DNA follows: TGCGCCAGCAGCTCCGACCGCTACGAGCAGTACTTC.

The CDR3: CASSVVPGGGPHALYTGELFF. DNA of the CDR3: TGTGCCAGCAGCGTAGTACCCGGAGGGGGGCCGCATGCCCTTTACACCGGGGAGCTGTTTTTT. The chain employs TRBV9 and TRBJ2-2, with D possibly called TRBD1 or TRBD2 (6 bases each). The CDR3 totals 21 residues. From germline, CDR1 is SGDLS and CDR2 YYNGEE. Between the trimmed V and J ends, which lost 0 bases and 3 bases, there was a span of 27 bases.

The chain links TRBV7-9 to TRBJ2-7; 12 nucleotides align to TRBD2. Germline V gene sequence: CDR1 SEHNR, CDR2 FQNEAQ (reference sequence). With V trimmed by 1 base and J by 0 bases, 1 base remained unmatched. This CDR3 has 16 amino acids. CDR3 nucleotides: TGTGCCAGCAGCTTAGAGGGACTAGCGGGCTCCTACGAGCAGTACTTC. It specifies CASSLEGLAGSYEQYF.

This chain links TRBV4-3 with TRBJ2-7, with unresolved D. Trimming left V 1 base short and J 2 bases short, with 9 bases between. The length of the CDR3 is 14 residues. Germline CDR1 and CDR2: LGHNA and YSLEER. The CDR3 bases are TGCGCCAGCAGCCAAGCTCTAGTAACCTACGAGCAGTACTTC. Translation: CASSQALVTYEQYF.

The V and J genes are TRBV2 and TRBJ1-5; TRBD1 might be the D (5 bases). Germline V gene sequence: CDR1 SNHLY, CDR2 FYNNEI. V was pared by 4 bases and J by 3 bases, with 13 bases between. The CDR3 runs to 15 residues. The CDR3 is CASSVGREVNQPQHF. CDR3 bases: TGTGCCAGCAGTGTCGGCAGGGAGGTCAATCAGCCCCAGCATTTT.

The chain carries TRBV7-9 and TRBJ2-1, with D possibly matching TRBD1 (6 bases). The CDR3 is 14 amino acids. Trimming shortened V by 7 bases and J by 9 bases, and 19 bases separated the two germline ends. CDR1 and CDR2 from the germline V gene are SEHNR and FQNEAQ (reference sequence). CDR3 region: CASTDQGKVGEQFF. The CDR3 DNA reads TGTGCCAGCACTGATCAGGGGAAAGTGGGTGAGCAGTTCTTC.

The chain links TRBV30 to TRBJ1-3, with a tentative D call TRBD1 (5 bases). V shed 2 bases and J shed 0 bases, with 11 bases lying between them. There are 15 residues in the CDR3. CDR1 is GTSNPN, CDR2 SVGIG, per germline (reference sequence). CDR3 loop: CAWSLGAVSGNTIYF. For the CDR3, the DNA is TGTGCCTGGAGTCTAGGGGCTGTCTCTGGAAACACCATATATTTT.

This clone was found a few times. The chain uses TRBV2 and TRBJ2-7; 9 positions match TRBD2. This CDR3 has 15 residues. Germline V gene lookup returns CDR1 SNHLY and CDR2 FYNNEI. V dropped 7 bases and J dropped 3; count of bases not matched to a gene: 10. CDR3 sequence (DNA): TGTGCCAGCACAGGGGGGCTAGCGGGGATCTACGAGCAGTACTTC. Translated: CASTGGLAGIYEQYF.

In this sample, this clone turned up once. The CDR3 nucleotides read TGTGCCAGCAGCCTTTGGGACGGGGGGATTAACACTGAAGCTTTCTTT. Its protein product is CASSLWDGGINTEAFF. The rearrangement joins TRBV7-2 to TRBJ1-1, with D maybe TRBD1 (5 bases). The germline V gene encodes CDR1 SGHTA and CDR2 FQGNSA. The V and J ends lost 5 bases and 2 bases respectively, with 18 bases between them. The CDR3 consists of 16 residues.

The chain uses TRBV5-1 and TRBJ2-5; D is possibly TRBD2 (7 bases). Germline V CDR1 and CDR2: SGHRS, YFSETQ. V dropped 2 bases and J dropped 7 bases, with 18 bases sitting between them. The CDR3 is made up of 15 amino acids. The CDR3 is CASSLGSGGGPTQYF. The CDR3 DNA reads as TGCGCCAGCAGCTTAGGTTCGGGCGGGGGCCCGACCCAGTACTTC.

This chain uses TRBV7-2 with TRBJ2-1; 8 bases map to TRBD2. V was clipped by 0 bases and J by 6 bases; unmatched bases: 4. This CDR3 comprises 15 residues. Germline V gives CDR1 SGHTA, CDR2 FQGNSA. CDR3 DNA: TGTGCCAGCAGCTTAGCTACCGGACTAGCCAATGAGCAGTTCTTC. Its translation: CASSLATGLANEQFF. Supplemented by reference TRBV7-2 and TRBJ2-1, the full variable domain reads GAGVSQSPSNKVTEKGKDVELRCDPISGHTALYWYRQSLGQGLEFLIYFQGNSAPDKSGLPSDRFSAERTGGSVSTLTIQRTQQEDSAVYLCASSLATGLANEQFFGPGTRLTVL.

V gene TRBV18 combines with J gene TRBJ2-2; D ambiguous. Trimming took 3 bases from V and 4 from J, leaving 12 bases between them. CDR3 length: 15 amino acids. Germline-derived CDR1 and CDR2 are KGHSH and LQKENI. CDR3 nucleotides: TGTGCCAGCTCACCGAAAGGGATTGCCACCGGGGAGCTGTTTTTT. Amino acid sequence: CASSPKGIATGELFF.

The chain carries TRBV19 and TRBJ2-7, with D perhaps given as TRBD1 or TRBD2 (6 bases each). CDR1 LNHDA and CDR2 SQIVND come from the germline V gene (reference sequence). V gave up 5 bases and J gave up 9 bases, with 20 bases separating them. This CDR3 is built from 14 residues. The DNA of the CDR3 is TGTGCCAGTAGTCACACGGGGGCGGCCGCGGGGCAGTACTTC. Protein: CASSHTGAAAGQYF.

This chain links TRBV5-4 with TRBJ2-5, with D unclear. Trimming removed 2 bases at V and 2 bases at J, with 7 bases between. The CDR3 consists of 13 residues. Germline V lookup: CDR1 SGHNT, CDR2 YYREEE (reference sequence). The CDR3 loop is CASSLKGQETQYF. In DNA, the CDR3 is TGTGCCAGCAGCTTAAAGGGTCAAGAGACCCAGTACTTC.

V is TRBV6-2 or TRBV6-3 and J is TRBJ1-1; 10 bases fit TRBD1. The junction had 13 bases not matched to a gene; V was cut back by 5 bases and J by 1 base. The CDR3 loop spans 18 amino acids. CDR1 is MNHEY, CDR2 SVGEGT, per germline. The CDR3 coding sequence is TGTGCCAGCAGTCCCTCGACAGGGGGCTTTTTGGCGAACACTGAAGCTTTCTTT. Its translation is CASSPSTGGFLANTEAFF.

Sample share makes this clone large. The CDR3 DNA is TGTGCCAGCAGCCACCGAGGGGCCTCCTACAATGAGCAGTTCTTC. Translated, it gives CASSHRGASYNEQFF. The J gene is TRBJ2-1, the V gene TRBV14, with D possibly called TRBD1 or TRBD2 (5 bases each). The V gene's germline CDR1 is SGHDN and CDR2 FVKESK. V lost 3 bases, J lost 0 bases, and 9 bases lay in between. The CDR3 contains 15 residues.